This note documents a single T cell receptor (beta chain) sequence. Its antigen is currently unknown. The data are from a study of monozygotic twins with inflammatory bowel disease. The study, taken as a whole, reports: Resolution of different T cell subtypes was not achieved.

Used for each TCR library was 3,000 to 3,500 ng of total RNA. TCRdb re-called the 5' RACE reads and gives one entry per CDR3 protein, without DNA. This sample's table has under 200,000 distinct CDR3 sequences. The germline V gene encodes CDR1 SQVTM and CDR2 ANQGSEA. CDR3 length: 15 amino acids. The receptor was isolated from a human donor with ulcerative colitis or Crohn's disease, or a healthy co-twin of an affected twin (not recorded which). What was sequenced was blood. The chain has TRBV29-1 and TRBJ2-2; TCRdb outputs TRBD1, but without DNA this stays unchecked. Here the CDR3 reads CSVVYGAPNTGELFF.